The 21 T cell receptor beta chains listed next were all sequenced from one sample in a study of cytomegalovirus exposure and HLA in healthy donors. Generated by immunoSEQ multiplex PCR, the TCRdb table keeps only in-frame clones and is missing some. The table lists tens of thousands of clones, around four fifths of them singletons, with under 3.5% in the top ten. Input material: PBMCs. The receptors stem from a man in his thirties or forties in good health and CMV-seronegative.

V usage is TRBV4-1 and J usage is TRBJ1-2; tentatively, D is TRBD1 (6 bases). The V end was cut by 4 bases, the J end by 3 bases, with 15 bases between. Germline V gene sequence: CDR1 MGHRA, CDR2 YSYEKL. This CDR3 contains 15 residues. In nucleotides, the CDR3 is TGCGCCAGCAGCCTAAGTTCGACAGGCGACTATGGCTACACCTTC. This translates into CASSLSSTGDYGYTF.

The V gene is TRBV7-9, the J gene TRBJ2-1, with 9 bases lining up with TRBD1. This CDR3 is built from 15 residues. Germline trimming cut 4 bases from V and 7 bases from J; bases unmatched to any gene: 8. Per the germline V gene, CDR1 is SEHNR and CDR2 is FQNEAQ (reference sequence). CDR3 nucleotide sequence: TGTGCCAGCAGCTCCACAGGGGGCGCGGTAAATGAGCAGTTCTTC. Protein sequence: CASSSTGGAVNEQFF.

The genes are TRBV28 and TRBJ1-1; TRBD1 agrees at 9 bases. Germline V gives CDR1 MDHEN, CDR2 SYDVKM. This CDR3 region has 14 residues. V trimming: 8 bases; J trimming: 10 bases; junction bases outside the gene matches: 14. The CDR3 loop is CASDTGDRAGGAFF. CDR3 in DNA: TGTGCCAGCGATACGGGGGACAGGGCCGGGGGAGCTTTCTTT.

The chain joins TRBV10-3 to TRBJ2-6; 7 bases align to TRBD1. The CDR3 extends over 18 amino acids. The V and J ends lost 0 bases and 0 bases, in that order; junction bases with no gene match: 5. Germline V gene sequence: CDR1 ENHRY, CDR2 SYGVKD. The CDR3 is CAISESAGGHSGANVLTF. CDR3 in DNA: TGTGCCATCAGTGAGTCTGCAGGGGGACACTCTGGGGCCAACGTCCTGACTTTC.

This clone occurred a few times. V usage is TRBV28 and J usage is TRBJ2-7, with 11 positions matching TRBD2. The CDR3 spans 16 residues. The junction had 4 bases not matched to a gene; V was cut back by 3 bases and J by 0 bases. CDR1 and CDR2 from the germline V gene are MDHEN and SYDVKM. The CDR3: CASSLGTSGSSYEQYV. The CDR3 DNA reads TGTGCCAGCAGTTTGGGGACTAGCGGAAGCTCCTACGAGCAGTACGTC.

V and J are TRBV5-4 and TRBJ2-2, with TRBD2 matching over 8 bases. The junction had 5 bases not matched to a gene; V was cut back by 1 base and J by 0 bases. The V gene's germline CDR1 is SGHNT and CDR2 YYREEE (reference sequence). The CDR3 runs 17 residues. This CDR3 is CASSLTAGGTNTGELFF. The DNA for the CDR3 is TGTGCCAGCAGCTTGACGGCGGGAGGAACGAACACCGGGGAGCTGTTTTTT.

DNA of the CDR3: TGTGCCAGCAGCTTACACATCCAAACAGATACGCAGTATTTT. Protein: CASSLHIQTDTQYF. This chain connects TRBV13 to TRBJ2-3; no reliable D call. The V and J ends lost 2 bases and 3 bases respectively, with 9 bases between them. This CDR3 spans 14 amino acids. CDR1 is PRHDT, CDR2 FYEKMQ, per germline (reference sequence).

This chain links TRBV10-3 with TRBJ2-1; 10 positions agree with TRBD2. The CDR3 runs to 14 residues. The V and J ends lost 10 bases and 8 bases, in that order; junction bases with no gene match: 11. Germline CDR1 ENHRY, CDR2 SYGVKD. The CDR3 is CASPLAGFGDEQFF. The CDR3 coding sequence is TGTGCCAGTCCACTAGCGGGATTCGGAGATGAGCAGTTCTTC.

This clone turned up a few times. V and J are TRBV29-1 and TRBJ1-2, with D perhaps TRBD1 (5 bases). The CDR3 has 11 residues. Trimming cost V 2 bases and J 7 bases, with 8 bases left between them. CDR1 is SQVTM and CDR2 is ANQGSEA in the germline V gene. The CDR3 spells CSVEIGGGYTF. The CDR3 DNA reads TGCAGCGTTGAAATCGGGGGTGGCTACACCTTC.

V usage is TRBV28 and J usage is TRBJ1-5; D is unresolved. V was trimmed by 5 bases and J by 6 bases, leaving 17 bases between them. The CDR3 totals 15 residues. The germline V gene encodes CDR1 MDHEN and CDR2 SYDVKM. The CDR3: CASSPGEVITQPQHF. For the CDR3, the DNA is TGTGCCAGCAGTCCCGGGGAGGTAATTACTCAGCCCCAGCATTTT.

The rearrangement links TRBV5-1 to TRBJ1-4; 11 bases map to TRBD1. The germline V gene encodes CDR1 SGHRS and CDR2 YFSETQ. J gave up 8 bases and V 7 bases, and 13 bases lay outside the gene matches. This CDR3 comprises 16 residues. CDR3 residues: CASRPEAWDRGEKLFF. In DNA form, the CDR3 reads TGCGCCAGCCGCCCCGAAGCTTGGGACAGGGGGGAAAAACTGTTTTTT.

The V gene is TRBV6-5, the J gene TRBJ2-1; 7 bases are a match to TRBD1. From germline, CDR1 is MNHEY and CDR2 SVGAGI. J was trimmed by 6 bases and V by 2 bases; bases with no gene match: 7. The CDR3 has 15 residues. CDR3 region: CASSYGDRETNEQFF. In DNA form, the CDR3 reads TGTGCCAGCAGTTACGGTGACAGGGAGACCAATGAGCAGTTCTTC.

The V gene is TRBV6-5, the J gene TRBJ2-5, with 9 bases lining up with TRBD2. Germline V lookup: CDR1 MNHEY, CDR2 SVGAGI. The CDR3 has 13 amino acids. The V gene end was trimmed by 6 bases and the J gene end by 7 bases; junction bases not matched to a gene: 6. The DNA of the CDR3 is TGTGCCAGCAGGCGGGGGGGGCCGGGGACCCAGTACTTC. Protein product: CASRRGGPGTQYF.

The chain is built from TRBV19 and TRBJ1-5; D is perhaps TRBD1 (6 bases). The CDR3 is made up of 18 amino acids. Trimming stripped 4 bases from V and 6 bases from J, with 25 bases between. The germline V gene encodes CDR1 LNHDA and CDR2 SQIVND (reference sequence). In nucleotides, the CDR3 is TGTGCCAGTAGTAAGTTCGGTCGGCACAGGGAAGGGGGTCAGCCCCAGCATTTT. Translation: CASSKFGRHREGGQPQHF.

The table lists this clone with a few counts. The CDR3 DNA follows: TGTGCCAGCAGCGCGTCCTTAAGCGGCTCCACCGGGGAGCTGTTTTTT. Translating gives CASSASLSGSTGELFF. The chain uses TRBV7-3 and TRBJ2-2; D is possibly TRBD2 (5 bases). Germline CDR1 reads SGHTA; CDR2 reads FQGTGA. This CDR3 spans 16 amino acids. V gave up 5 bases and J gave up 4 bases, with 17 bases separating them.

The chain joins TRBV30 to TRBJ2-7; D possibly corresponds to TRBD2 (6 bases). CDR3 length: 13 amino acids. Trimming stripped 3 bases from V and 4 bases from J, with 13 bases between. In germline, CDR1 is GTSNPN, CDR2 SVGIG (reference sequence). The chain's CDR3 is CAWSRLRGYEQYV. The CDR3 DNA reads as TGTGCCTGGAGCAGGCTGCGGGGATACGAGCAGTACGTC.

The chain is built from TRBV4-3 and TRBJ2-6, with D uncertain. The CDR3 loop spans 16 amino acids. Trimming shortened V by 0 bases and J by 4 bases, and 10 bases separated the two germline ends. CDR1 is LGHNA, CDR2 YSLEER, per germline. This chain's CDR3 is CASSQETGSGANVLTF. The CDR3 nucleotides read TGCGCCAGCAGCCAAGAGACCGGGTCCGGGGCCAACGTCCTGACTTTC.

The chain uses TRBV7-3 and TRBJ2-2; 11 bases map to TRBD2. Germline V gene data show CDR1 as SGHTA and CDR2 as FQGTGA. The V and J ends lost 5 bases and 4 bases, in that order; junction bases with no gene match: 3. There are 15 residues in the CDR3. The CDR3 is CASSRLAGPTGELFF. CDR3 sequence (DNA): TGTGCCAGCAGCCGACTAGCGGGACCCACCGGGGAGCTGTTTTTT.

The V and J genes are TRBV30 and TRBJ2-4, with a weak D call TRBD1 (5 bases). The ends were cut back, 5 bases at V and 15 bases at J, with 17 bases in the middle. CDR1 GTSNPN and CDR2 SVGIG come from the germline V gene (reference sequence). This CDR3 has 11 amino acids. This CDR3 is CAWAQLGLWYF. The CDR3 bases are TGTGCCTGGGCCCAATTGGGGCTTTGGTACTTC.

This clone was detected only once. The J gene is TRBJ2-7, the V gene TRBV2; TRBD1 agrees at 8 bases. The CDR3 spans 16 residues. V shed 6 bases and J 1 base; nucleotides not matched to a gene: 11. Germline lookup yields CDR1 SNHLY and CDR2 FYNNEI. For the CDR3, the DNA is TGTGCCAGCAGGACGGACAGGGAGAGCCCATCCTACGAGCAGTACTTC. Translated, it gives CASRTDRESPSYEQYF. Supplemented by reference TRBV2 and TRBJ2-7, the full variable domain reads EPEVTQTPSHQVTQMGQEVILRCVPISNHLYFYWYRQILGQKVEFLVSFYNNEISEKSEIFDDQFSVERPDGSNFTLKIRSTKLEDSAMYFCASRTDRESPSYEQYFGPGTRLTVT.

There are a few counts of this clone. The gene calls are TRBV7-2 and TRBJ1-5, with a possible D match to TRBD1 (6 bases). The CDR3 is made up of 15 amino acids. Germline CDR1 SGHTA, CDR2 FQGNSA. Trimming took off 4 bases at V and 0 bases at J, with 10 bases between the two ends. This CDR3 reads CASSSQGNSNQPQHF. The CDR3 bases are TGTGCCAGCAGCTCTCAGGGGAATAGCAATCAGCCCCAGCATTTT.